Presented here are 8 T cell receptor beta chains from one specimen sequenced in a study of immune evolution from preneoplasia to lung adenocarcinoma. Libraries were prepared by immunoSEQ multiplex PCR; TCRdb keeps only in-frame clonotypes and omits some of them. The sample records about 27,000 clones, approximately 69% being singletons. The specimen was FFPE invasive lung adenocarcinoma tissue. The source of these receptors is a person aged 55 to 75 with invasive lung adenocarcinoma. Some clones in this sample may be carry-over from other donors' samples.

The chain recombines TRBV29-1 with TRBJ2-3, with a weak D call TRBD1 (7 bases). Germline V gene sequence: CDR1 SQVTM, CDR2 ANQGSEA. Trimming cost V 3 bases and J 2 bases, with 15 bases left between them. This CDR3 spans 15 amino acids. This chain's CDR3 is CSVDRAGGITDTQYF. In DNA form, the CDR3 reads TGCAGCGTTGATAGGGCAGGGGGGATCACAGATACGCAGTATTTT.

The chain combines TRBV28 with TRBJ2-1; D may match TRBD1 or TRBD2 (7 bases each). Trimming left V 10 bases short and J 3 bases short, with 16 bases between. CDR1 is MDHEN and CDR2 is SYDVKM in the germline V gene. The CDR3 has 14 amino acids. The CDR3, as DNA: TGTGCCACCCAGGGGGGCGGGAGCTACAATGAGCAGTTCTTC. Protein product: CATQGGGSYNEQFF. The entire variable domain, with the rest obtained from reference TRBV28 and TRBJ2-1, is as follows: DVKVTQSSRYLVKRTGEKVFLECVQDMDHENMFWYRQDPGLGLRLIYFSYDVKMKEKGDIPEGYSVSREKKERFSLILESASTNQTSMYLCATQGGGSYNEQFFGPGTRLTVL.

V is TRBV5-1 and J is TRBJ2-1; 8 bases map to TRBD2. Germline V gene lookup returns CDR1 SGHRS and CDR2 YFSETQ. V lost 1 base to trimming and J lost 8 bases; unmatched junction nucleotides: 17. The CDR3 is made up of 18 amino acids. CDR3 coding DNA: TGCGCCAGCAGCTTGTCATCGGGGGGAGCGGGAGAAGGGGATGAGCAGTTCTTC. Amino acid sequence: CASSLSSGGAGEGDEQFF.

This clone was observed a handful of times. The rearrangement uses TRBV5-4 and TRBJ1-1; TRBD1 aligns across 7 bases. The CDR3 has 13 amino acids. Germline V lookup: CDR1 SGHNT, CDR2 YYREEE (reference sequence). After removal of 5 bases from V and 1 base from J, the junction contained 2 bases not matched to a gene. CDR3 protein: CASRGQANTEAFF. In DNA, the CDR3 is TGTGCCAGCAGAGGACAGGCGAACACTGAAGCTTTCTTT. The full variable domain, in which reference TRBV5-4 and TRBJ1-1 provide the parts outside the CDR3, is ETGVTQSPTHLIKTRGQQVTLRCSSQSGHNTVSWYQQALGQGPQFIFQYYREEENGRGNFPPRFSGLQFPNYSSELNVNALELDDSALYLCASRGQANTEAFFGQGTRLTVV.

This clone was seen once. The chain has TRBV19 and TRBJ1-5, with TRBD1 identical over 7 bases. This CDR3 spans 16 amino acids. Germline assignment: CDR1 LNHDA and CDR2 SQIVND (reference sequence). J lost 0 bases, V lost 5 bases, and 7 bases had no gene match. CDR3 bases: TGTGCCAGTAGTCCCGGGACAGTTAATAGCAATCAGCCCCAGCATTTT. This codes for CASSPGTVNSNQPQHF.

The chain combines TRBV28 with TRBJ1-5; 7 nucleotides match TRBD1. In germline, CDR1 is MDHEN, CDR2 SYDVKM. V trimming: 5 bases; J trimming: 0 bases; junction bases outside the gene matches: 10. CDR3 length: 17 residues. This CDR3 is CASSLGQRRYSNQPQHF. The DNA of the CDR3 is TGTGCCAGCAGTCTGGGACAGCGGCGATATAGCAATCAGCCCCAGCATTTT. Full variable domain (rest looked up from reference TRBV28 and TRBJ1-5): DVKVTQSSRYLVKRTGEKVFLECVQDMDHENMFWYRQDPGLGLRLIYFSYDVKMKEKGDIPEGYSVSREKKERFSLILESASTNQTSMYLCASSLGQRRYSNQPQHFGDGTRLSIL.

The genes are TRBV5-1 and TRBJ1-4; D is undetermined. Germline CDR1 SGHRS, CDR2 YFSETQ. The V gene lost 0 bases and the J gene lost 0 bases, with 6 bases spanning the gap. CDR3 length equals 15 residues. CDR3 amino acids: CASSLDLTTNEKLFF. In DNA, the CDR3 is TGCGCCAGCAGCTTGGACCTGACAACTAATGAAAAACTGTTTTTT.

The chain carries TRBV5-1 and TRBJ2-7, with TRBD2 identical over 7 bases. Germline V CDR1 and CDR2: SGHRS, YFSETQ. V lost 0 bases and J lost 4; bases outside the gene matches: 7. There are 15 residues in the CDR3. The CDR3: CASSLVAGVRYEQYF. The CDR3 DNA follows: TGCGCCAGCAGCTTGGTGGCGGGAGTTAGGTACGAGCAGTACTTC. The full variable domain, its missing parts supplied by reference TRBV5-1 and TRBJ2-7, is KAGVTQTPRYLIKTRGQQVTLSCSPISGHRSVSWYQQTPGQGLQFLFEYFSETQRNKGNFPGRFSGRQFSNSRSEMNVSTLELGDSALYLCASSLVAGVRYEQYFGPGTRLTVT.